What follows are 22 T cell receptor beta chains derived from one specimen sequenced in a study of OX40 agonist ivuxolimab in advanced cancers. Assay used: immunoSEQ multiplex PCR; TCRdb lists only in-frame clones, some missing. Of over 100,000 clones listed, approximately 90% are singletons. The sequences come from CD4+ or CD8+ T cells sorted from blood, collected in a trial of the OX40 agonist ivuxolimab. These receptor sequences come from an adult with an advanced solid tumor such as melanoma, head and neck, liver or kidney cancer.

The chain is built from TRBV28 and TRBJ2-3; maybe TRBD1 (6 bases). V lost 3 bases and J lost 0, with 10 bases in between. The germline V gene has CDR1 MDHEN and CDR2 SYDVKM. The CDR3 covers 15 residues. The CDR3 nucleotides read TGTGCCAGCAGTTTCGGACAGCCTAGCACAGATACGCAGTATTTT. It codes for CASSFGQPSTDTQYF.

The V call is TRBV7-2, the J call TRBJ2-7; TRBD2 agrees at 9 bases. The V segment lost 1 base and the J segment 4 bases; nucleotides outside the gene matches: 8. The CDR3 has 16 amino acids. The V gene's germline CDR1 is SGHTA and CDR2 FQGNSA. Here the CDR3 reads CASSLVAGGPPYEQYF. CDR3 sequence (DNA): TGTGCCAGCAGCTTAGTTGCGGGGGGGCCCCCTTACGAGCAGTACTTC.

The chain carries TRBV27 and TRBJ2-2, with D perhaps being TRBD1 or TRBD2 (6 bases each). The CDR3 runs to 15 residues. Germline assignment: CDR1 MNHEY and CDR2 SMNVEV (reference sequence). V lost 7 bases and J lost 0, with 12 bases in between. The CDR3 reads CASKGGPTNTGELFF. DNA for the CDR3: TGTGCCAGCAAGGGGGGACCAACGAACACCGGGGAGCTGTTTTTT.

This clone was found once. The V and J genes are TRBV6-6 and TRBJ1-1; D is unresolved. The V and J ends lost 0 bases and 3 bases respectively, with 11 bases between them. CDR3 length: 15 residues. Germline-derived CDR1 and CDR2 are MNHNY and SVGAGI (reference sequence). The CDR3 reads CASSYSLRLYTEAFF. DNA of the CDR3: TGTGCCAGCAGTTACTCGTTAAGGTTGTACACTGAAGCTTTCTTT.

This clone appeared a single time. The rearrangement links TRBV29-1 to TRBJ2-3, with D unresolved. The ends were cut back, 7 bases at V and 2 bases at J, with 7 bases in the middle. CDR1 is SQVTM and CDR2 is ANQGSEA in the germline V gene. This CDR3 has 11 residues. The CDR3 reads CSAINTDTQYF. In DNA, the CDR3 is TGCAGCGCTATAAACACAGATACGCAGTATTTT.

The rearrangement uses TRBV5-6 and TRBJ1-3; D might be TRBD1 (5 bases). The CDR3 extends over 15 amino acids. The germline V gene encodes CDR1 SGHDT and CDR2 YYEEEE. Trimming cost V 2 bases and J 0 bases, with 9 bases left between them. Here the CDR3 DNA reads TGTGCCAGCAGCTTAGGGGTGAGCTCTGGAAACACCATATATTTT. Encoded protein: CASSLGVSSGNTIYF.

There are a few counts of this clone. CDR3 DNA sequence: TGTGCCAGCTCACCCGCGGGTTCGGATTCACCCCTCCACTTT. It yields the protein CASSPAGSDSPLHF. The genes are TRBV18 and TRBJ1-6; no clear D. The CDR3 sequence is 14 residues long. Looked up from germline, CDR1 is KGHSH and CDR2 is LQKENI. The ends were cut back, 3 bases at V and 8 bases at J, with 11 bases in the middle.

This chain connects TRBV9 to TRBJ1-1; D perhaps matches TRBD1 (6 bases). The V end was cut by 3 bases, the J end by 5 bases, with 20 bases between. The germline V gene has CDR1 SGDLS and CDR2 YYNGEE. The CDR3 is 16 residues long. DNA of the CDR3: TGTGCCAGCAGCGAAGAACAGGGCGTTAGGGGTACTGAAGCTTTCTTT. This sequence encodes CASSEEQGVRGTEAFF.

The V call is TRBV7-8, the J call TRBJ1-4; D is perhaps TRBD1 (6 bases). The CDR3 spans 18 residues. The V gene lost 5 bases and the J gene lost 0 bases, with 19 bases spanning the gap. Per germline, CDR1 SGHVS and CDR2 FQNEAQ. The CDR3 loop reads CASSPSAGVRSTNEKLFF. The DNA of the CDR3 is TGTGCCAGCAGCCCATCCGCAGGGGTACGCTCAACTAATGAAAAACTGTTTTTT.

The rearrangement uses TRBV30 and TRBJ1-1; 11 positions agree with TRBD1. The CDR3 extends over 18 amino acids. Germline trimming cut 2 bases from V and 3 bases from J; bases unmatched to any gene: 14. The germline V gene encodes CDR1 GTSNPN and CDR2 SVGIG (reference sequence). The DNA for the CDR3 is TGTGCCTGGAGTTTATCGGACAGGGGGCGATTTTTGGACACTGAAGCTTTCTTT. The encoded protein is CAWSLSDRGRFLDTEAFF.

This chain uses TRBV4-3 with TRBJ2-7; D is unresolved. Germline V gene sequence: CDR1 LGHNA, CDR2 YSLEER. Trimming left V 0 bases short and J 0 bases short, with 9 bases between. CDR3 length: 15 amino acids. The DNA for the CDR3 is TGCGCCAGCAGCCAAGAGGCCGGCCACTCCTACGAGCAGTACTTC. This codes for CASSQEAGHSYEQYF.

V usage is TRBV10-3 and J usage is TRBJ1-1; 11 positions agree with TRBD1. The CDR3 covers 15 residues. The V gene end was trimmed by 7 bases and the J gene end by 1 base; junction bases not matched to a gene: 5. Germline loops: CDR1 ENHRY, CDR2 SYGVKD. The DNA for the CDR3 is TGTGCCATCAAGGAGGACAGGGGGCAGAACACTGAAGCTTTCTTT. Protein sequence: CAIKEDRGQNTEAFF.

The V gene is TRBV25-1, the J gene TRBJ1-4; D remains ambiguous. CDR3 size: 16 residues. CDR1 MGHDK and CDR2 SYGVNS come from the germline V gene. V was pared by 5 bases and J by 3 bases, with 16 bases between. The CDR3: CASSPALSGPNEKLFF. The CDR3 DNA follows: TGTGCCAGCAGTCCTGCCCTCAGTGGACCTAATGAAAAACTGTTTTTT.

The chain is built from TRBV4-1 and TRBJ2-1, with 7 bases fitting TRBD1. The CDR3 runs 15 residues. Germline V gives CDR1 MGHRA, CDR2 YSYEKL. After removal of 4 bases from V and 5 bases from J, the junction contained 8 bases not matched to a gene. CDR3 protein: CASSLLDRAHNEQFF. Here the CDR3 DNA reads TGCGCCAGCAGCCTTCTTGACAGGGCCCACAATGAGCAGTTCTTC.

The V call is TRBV18, the J call TRBJ2-7, with D unclear. This CDR3 spans 15 amino acids. V gave up 3 bases and J gave up 2 bases, with 14 bases separating them. Per the germline V gene, CDR1 is KGHSH and CDR2 is LQKENI. CDR3 region: CASSPDSTLPYEQYF. The CDR3 nucleotides are TGTGCCAGCTCACCCGACTCAACCCTCCCCTACGAGCAGTACTTC.

V and J are TRBV28 and TRBJ2-1, with 11 positions matching TRBD1. The CDR3 totals 17 residues. CDR1 is MDHEN and CDR2 is SYDVKM in the germline V gene. Trimming cost V 3 bases and J 7 bases; bases outside gene matches: 11. This CDR3 is CASSLGQGQGARNEQFF. In nucleotides, the CDR3 is TGTGCCAGCAGTTTGGGCCAAGGACAGGGGGCTCGAAATGAGCAGTTCTTC.

This sequence joins TRBV30 and TRBJ2-3; TRBD1 aligns across 12 bases. Per germline, CDR1 GTSNPN and CDR2 SVGIG (reference sequence). This CDR3 has 20 residues. V dropped 0 bases and J dropped 6; count of bases not matched to a gene: 19. CDR3 residues: CAWSVLLPGQGARGRDTQYF. The CDR3 region has the DNA TGTGCCTGGAGTGTTCTCCTTCCGGGACAGGGGGCGCGGGGTAGGGATACGCAGTATTTT.

V usage is TRBV27 and J usage is TRBJ1-2; 7 bases align to TRBD1. CDR1 is MNHEY, CDR2 SMNVEV, per germline (reference sequence). This CDR3 region has 15 residues. V lost 6 bases to trimming and J lost 2 bases; unmatched junction nucleotides: 9. DNA of the CDR3: TGTGCCAGCAGCTCTCGAACAGGGGCGAACTATGGCTACACCTTC. Amino acid sequence: CASSSRTGANYGYTF.

The CDR3 region is CASSPQGEGDKNIQYF. The CDR3 region has the DNA TGTGCCAGCTCACCGCAGGGAGAGGGAGACAAAAACATTCAGTACTTC. The chain links TRBV18 to TRBJ2-4; TRBD1 or TRBD2 may be the D gene (5 bases each). The germline V gene has CDR1 KGHSH and CDR2 LQKENI. V lost 3 bases and J 3 bases, leaving 15 bases between the germline ends. The CDR3 extends over 16 amino acids.

This clone showed up just once. The chain has TRBV15 and TRBJ2-7, with D possibly TRBD1 on 6 matching bases. V shed 0 bases and J shed 5 bases, with 11 bases lying between them. This CDR3 comprises 14 residues. Per germline, CDR1 LNHNV and CDR2 YYDKDF (reference sequence). The CDR3: CATSRDADRNEQYF. The CDR3 region has the DNA TGTGCCACCAGCAGAGATGCGGACAGAAACGAGCAGTACTTC.

The J gene is TRBJ2-3, the V gene TRBV9, with 8 bases aligning to TRBD2. This CDR3 comprises 16 residues. V gave up 0 bases and J gave up 9 bases; unmatched junction bases: 12. Germline V gene lookup returns CDR1 SGDLS and CDR2 YYNGEE. CDR3 nucleotides: TGTGCCAGCAGCGTAGGTGATAGCGGGGCCCTTAGGACGCAGTATTTT. It specifies CASSVGDSGALRTQYF.

This clone was observed a single time. The rearrangement joins TRBV13 to TRBJ2-1, with 10 bases aligning to TRBD2. Losses at the gene ends were 0 bases for V and 12 bases for J; bases not matched to a gene: 5. Per the germline V gene, CDR1 is PRHDT and CDR2 is FYEKMQ (reference sequence). The CDR3 consists of 14 residues. DNA for the CDR3: TGTGCCAGCAGCTTAGGGAGCGGGGGGGCCATGCAGTTCTTC. It translates to CASSLGSGGAMQFF.